Shown below are 27 T cell receptor beta chains from a single sample sequenced in a study of blood T cell repertoires in COVID-19. Method: immunoSEQ multiplex PCR; TCRdb's copy keeps in-frame clones and lacks some. The table includes 35,000 to 50,000 clones, 80% to 90% detected once. Sequenced input: peripheral blood. Receptors originate from a woman in her thirties or forties with acute or convalescent COVID-19.

The chain links TRBV5-1 to TRBJ1-1, with D perhaps TRBD1 (5 bases). The CDR3 spans 15 residues. Germline V gene lookup returns CDR1 SGHRS and CDR2 YFSETQ. The germline V and J ends were trimmed by 5 bases and 6 bases, with 20 bases remaining between them. CDR3 in amino acids: CASSFDSATIPEAFF. The CDR3 nucleotides are TGCGCCAGCAGTTTCGACAGTGCTACCATCCCTGAAGCTTTCTTT.

This rearrangement joins TRBV18 to TRBJ2-7; a possible D gene is TRBD1 (5 bases). Trimming pared 0 bases from V and 5 bases from J, leaving 11 bases between. CDR3 length equals 14 residues. CDR1 KGHSH and CDR2 LQKENI come from the germline V gene. CDR3 nucleotides: TGTGCCAGCTCACCACCTGGTCAGGGAAACGAGCAGTACTTC. It is translated as CASSPPGQGNEQYF.

The rearrangement uses TRBV2 and TRBJ2-2; perhaps TRBD2 as D (5 bases). Trimming pared 0 bases from V and 1 base from J, leaving 12 bases between. This CDR3 has 17 residues. CDR1 and CDR2 (germline): SNHLY, FYNNEI. CDR3 in DNA: TGTGCCAGCAGTGAAGCGAGGCGGGCTAAGAACACCGGGGAGCTGTTTTTT. Amino acids: CASSEARRAKNTGELFF.

The V and J genes are TRBV7-8 and TRBJ1-4, with D maybe TRBD1 (5 bases). CDR3 length equals 15 residues. Germline V gene data show CDR1 as SGHVS and CDR2 as FQNEAQ. Trimming took 5 bases from V and 8 from J, leaving 18 bases between them. The CDR3 loop reads CASSLLRRVEEKLFF. CDR3 DNA sequence: TGTGCCAGCAGCCTACTCCGCAGGGTAGAGGAAAAACTGTTTTTT. Complete variable domain (other parts from reference TRBV7-8 and TRBJ1-4): GAGVSQSPRYKVAKRGQDVALRCDPISGHVSLFWYQQALGQGPEFLTYFQNEAQLDKSGLPSDRFFAERPEGSVSTLKIQRTQQEDSAVYLCASSLLRRVEEKLFFGSGTQLSVL.

The rearrangement uses TRBV6-5 and TRBJ1-4; 7 bases line up with TRBD1. The V gene end was trimmed by 6 bases and the J gene end by 4 bases; junction bases not matched to a gene: 2. The CDR3 spans 13 residues. CDR1 and CDR2 from the germline V gene are MNHEY and SVGAGI. In DNA, the CDR3 is TGTGCCAGCAGAGGGGGCCGTAATGAAAAACTGTTTTTT. Translated: CASRGGRNEKLFF.

The chain is built from TRBV3-1 (or the pseudogene TRBV3-2) and TRBJ1-5; 7 nucleotides match TRBD1. Germline V gives CDR1 LGHDT, CDR2 YNNKEL (reference sequence). The CDR3 spans 19 residues. Trimming at V came to 0 bases and at J to 5 bases, leaving 16 bases not matched to a gene. CDR3 residues: CASSQDIQARDRGYQPQHF. CDR3 nucleotides: TGTGCCAGCAGCCAAGACATTCAAGCCCGGGACAGAGGTTATCAGCCCCAGCATTTT.

The table lists this clone with a count of one. The chain has TRBV5-4 and TRBJ2-7, with 7 bases aligning to TRBD2. Germline trimming cut 0 bases from V and 5 bases from J; bases unmatched to any gene: 8. The CDR3 has 15 amino acids. The germline CDR1 and CDR2 sequences are SGHNT and YYREEE (reference sequence). CDR3 amino acids: CASSLDSAGNHEQYF. The CDR3 nucleotides are TGTGCCAGCAGCTTGGATTCAGCGGGGAACCACGAGCAGTACTTC.

This CDR3 is CAWSRSGSLVDTQYF. The CDR3 DNA reads as TGTGCCTGGAGTCGGAGCGGGAGCTTGGTAGATACGCAGTATTTT. This sequence joins TRBV30 and TRBJ2-3; 8 bases agree with TRBD2. This CDR3 comprises 15 residues. Looked up from germline, CDR1 is GTSNPN and CDR2 is SVGIG (reference sequence). With V trimmed by 2 bases and J by 5 bases, 9 bases remained unmatched.

The V and J genes are TRBV4-3 and TRBJ2-2; D may be TRBD2 (6 bases). V shed 0 bases and J shed 6 bases, with 8 bases lying between them. This CDR3 comprises 14 residues. Germline values: CDR1 LGHNA, CDR2 YSLEER. CDR3 loop: CASSQDWGAGELFF. CDR3 DNA: TGCGCCAGCAGCCAAGATTGGGGGGCCGGGGAGCTGTTTTTT.

This rearrangement joins TRBV5-1 to TRBJ2-3; 7 bases line up with TRBD2. Germline CDR1 SGHRS, CDR2 YFSETQ. The CDR3 runs 16 residues. After removal of 4 bases from V and 4 bases from J, the junction contained 12 bases not matched to a gene. The CDR3 DNA reads as TGCGCCAGCAGCCCCGGCTCACTAGCGCGCGCAGATACGCAGTATTTT. Translation gives CASSPGSLARADTQYF.

This clone was seen only a few times. Germline and junction disagree at one end, which may indicate a read error. The chain couples TRBV7-9 to TRBJ1-4; D call uncertain. The CDR3 is 15 amino acids. Germline-derived CDR1 and CDR2 are SEHNR and FQNEAQ (reference sequence). CDR3 sequence reads: CASSVALSGGEKLFF. CDR3 bases: TGTGCCAGCAGCGTAGCCCTTTCGGGTGGTGAAAAACTGTTTTTT. Looking up the rest from reference TRBV7-9 and TRBJ1-4 gives the full variable domain: DTGVSQNPRHKITKRGQNVTFRCDPISEHNRLYWYRQTLGQGPEFLTYFQNEAQLEKSRLLSDRFSAERPKGSFSTLEIQRTEQGDSAMYLCASSVALSGGEKLFFGSGTQLSVL.

This chain uses TRBV4-2 with TRBJ1-3; D is unresolved. The CDR3 covers 16 residues. Looked up from germline, CDR1 is LGHNA and CDR2 is YNFKEQ. V lost 8 bases, J lost 3 bases, and 20 bases lay in between. As DNA, the CDR3 is TGTGCCAGCGCCCTTGGTTCGGTTACGGGTGGAAACACCATATATTTT. Translating gives CASALGSVTGGNTIYF.

By share of the sample, this clone is medium-sized. This specimen includes other DNA sequences encoding the same CDR3. V gene TRBV6-5 combines with J gene TRBJ1-5; 7 bases agree with TRBD1. Germline CDR1 and CDR2: MNHEY and SVGAGI. There are 14 residues in the CDR3. The V gene end was trimmed by 7 bases and the J gene end by 1 base; junction bases not matched to a gene: 4. The DNA of the CDR3 is TGTGCCAGCAACCCGACAGGGAGCAATCAGCCCCAGCATTTT. Its protein is CASNPTGSNQPQHF.

V is TRBV27 and J is TRBJ2-1; D might be TRBD2 (7 bases). Germline V lookup: CDR1 MNHEY, CDR2 SMNVEV (reference sequence). V lost 3 bases, J lost 0 bases, and 27 bases lay in between. This CDR3 has 21 amino acids. The CDR3 spells CASSFPGGGTRWRSSYNEQFF. Written as DNA, the CDR3 is TGTGCCAGCAGTTTCCCCGGGGGAGGGACAAGGTGGCGGAGCTCCTACAATGAGCAGTTCTTC.

This clone has more than one count but fewer than ten. The V gene is TRBV5-1, the J gene TRBJ1-2; D is unresolved. V shed 2 bases and J shed 1 base, with 12 bases lying between them. The length of the CDR3 is 15 residues. Germline V gene sequence: CDR1 SGHRS, CDR2 YFSETQ. CDR3 coding DNA: TGCGCCAGCAGCTTACGCCGGGATTATAACTATGGCTACACCTTC. Its translation is CASSLRRDYNYGYTF.

The rearrangement joins TRBV7-9 to TRBJ2-7; 7 bases line up with TRBD1. The ends lost 5 bases at V and 4 bases at J; junction bases unmatched: 5. The germline V gene encodes CDR1 SEHNR and CDR2 FQNEAQ (reference sequence). The CDR3 has 13 residues. CDR3 DNA: TGTGCCAGCAGCCAGGACAGGTGGTACGAGCAGTACTTC. It codes for CASSQDRWYEQYF. Supplemented by reference TRBV7-9 and TRBJ2-7, the full variable domain reads DTGVSQNPRHKITKRGQNVTFRCDPISEHNRLYWYRQTLGQGPEFLTYFQNEAQLEKSRLLSDRFSAERPKGSFSTLEIQRTEQGDSAMYLCASSQDRWYEQYFGPGTRLTVT.

V and J are TRBV3-1 (or the pseudogene TRBV3-2) and TRBJ2-7; TRBD2 matches at 13 bases. J gave up 2 bases and V 1 base, and 2 bases lay outside the gene matches. Germline-derived CDR1 and CDR2 are LGHDT and YNNKEL (reference sequence). This CDR3 spans 16 amino acids. CDR3 DNA: TGTGCCAGCAGCCAAGGGGGACTAGCGGGGACCTACGAGCAGTACTTC. Translated: CASSQGGLAGTYEQYF.

The V call is TRBV28, the J call TRBJ1-4; TRBD1 aligns across 7 bases. Germline CDR1 and CDR2: MDHEN and SYDVKM. After removal of 4 bases from V and 5 bases from J, the junction contained 7 bases not matched to a gene. CDR3 size: 15 residues. Here the CDR3 DNA reads TGTGCCAGCAGTTCAGAGGGGGCCCCAAATGAAAAACTGTTTTTT. Amino acids: CASSSEGAPNEKLFF.

The rearrangement links TRBV28 to TRBJ2-7; weak D call: TRBD1 (5 bases). This CDR3 spans 16 amino acids. Trimming removed 4 bases at V and 0 bases at J, with 16 bases between. The germline gives CDR1 MDHEN, CDR2 SYDVKM. CDR3 bases: TGTGCCAGCAGTTCCCTGTCCCAGGGATACTCCTACGAGCAGTACTTC. Protein: CASSSLSQGYSYEQYF. The full variable domain, its missing parts supplied by reference TRBV28 and TRBJ2-7, is DVKVTQSSRYLVKRTGEKVFLECVQDMDHENMFWYRQDPGLGLRLIYFSYDVKMKEKGDIPEGYSVSREKKERFSLILESASTNQTSMYLCASSSLSQGYSYEQYFGPGTRLTVT.

The chain links TRBV3-1 (or the pseudogene TRBV3-2) to TRBJ1-2; 8 nucleotides match TRBD1. The CDR3 has 14 amino acids. Germline trimming cut 4 bases from V and 4 bases from J; bases unmatched to any gene: 5. Germline V lookup: CDR1 LGHDT, CDR2 YNNKEL (reference sequence). The chain's CDR3 is CASSPDRGSYGYTF. The DNA of the CDR3 is TGTGCCAGCAGCCCCGACAGGGGTTCCTATGGCTACACCTTC.

V is TRBV3-1 (or the pseudogene TRBV3-2) and J is TRBJ2-2; D may be TRBD1 (6 bases). Trimming took off 1 base at V and 6 bases at J, with 15 bases between the two ends. CDR3 length: 16 residues. Germline assignment: CDR1 LGHDT and CDR2 YNNKEL (reference sequence). The CDR3 nucleotides read TGTGCCAGCAGCCAAGTTCCCTACAGGGCCCCCGGGGAGCTGTTTTTT. This gives the protein CASSQVPYRAPGELFF.

The rearrangement links TRBV7-9 to TRBJ1-2; D may be TRBD1 (5 bases). V was trimmed by 3 bases and J by 0 bases, leaving 5 bases between them. From germline, CDR1 is SEHNR and CDR2 FQNEAQ (reference sequence). The CDR3 totals 13 residues. The CDR3 sequence is CASSLTANYGYTF. For the CDR3, the DNA is TGTGCCAGCAGCTTGACAGCTAACTATGGCTACACCTTC.

J is TRBJ1-1 and V is TRBV5-1; TRBD1 agrees at 7 bases. Germline V gives CDR1 SGHRS, CDR2 YFSETQ. This CDR3 has 15 amino acids. With V trimmed by 1 base and J by 0 bases, 3 bases remained unmatched. The CDR3 protein is CASSLLTGVNTEAFF. The DNA of the CDR3 is TGCGCCAGCAGCTTGCTTACAGGGGTGAACACTGAAGCTTTCTTT. Variable domain in full (rest from reference TRBV5-1 and TRBJ1-1): KAGVTQTPRYLIKTRGQQVTLSCSPISGHRSVSWYQQTPGQGLQFLFEYFSETQRNKGNFPGRFSGRQFSNSRSEMNVSTLELGDSALYLCASSLLTGVNTEAFFGQGTRLTVV.

The V gene is TRBV18, the J gene TRBJ2-1; D is uncertain. V was pared by 1 base and J by 7 bases, with 5 bases between. This CDR3 region has 12 residues. Germline CDR1 KGHSH, CDR2 LQKENI. The CDR3: CASSPRANEQFF. As DNA, the CDR3 is TGTGCCAGCTCACCACGCGCGAATGAGCAGTTCTTC.

A few counts support this clone. The rearrangement uses TRBV27 and TRBJ1-5; 7 positions match TRBD1. After removal of 4 bases from V and 0 bases from J, the junction contained 12 bases not matched to a gene. Germline V gene data show CDR1 as MNHEY and CDR2 as SMNVEV (reference sequence). The CDR3 totals 18 residues. The CDR3 bases are TGTGCCAGCAGTTGGTCAGGGACAGCCCTGTATAGCAATCAGCCCCAGCATTTT. It is translated as CASSWSGTALYSNQPQHF.

This rearrangement joins TRBV12-5 to TRBJ1-1, with D unresolved. The CDR3 totals 14 residues. Trimming pared 5 bases from V and 1 base from J, leaving 11 bases between. From germline, CDR1 is LGHNT and CDR2 FRNRAP. DNA of the CDR3: TGTGCTAGTGGTATCTCAACCGGGAACACTGAAGCTTTCTTT. Its protein product is CASGISTGNTEAFF.

The chain employs TRBV6-2 or TRBV6-3 and TRBJ2-3; D is ambiguous. The V end was cut by 6 bases, the J end by 7 bases, with 11 bases between. The CDR3 has 12 amino acids. Germline V lookup: CDR1 MNHEY, CDR2 SVGEGT. In DNA, the CDR3 is TGTGCCAGCAGCCTTTACAAAAATACGCAGTATTTT. It is translated as CASSLYKNTQYF.